This T cell receptor beta chain was captured by sequencing in a study of monozygotic twins with inflammatory bowel disease. Per germline, CDR1 DFQATT and CDR2 SNEGSKA (reference sequence). The CDR3 is 13 residues long. TCRdb reprocessed the 5' RACE reads and keeps a single row for each CDR3 protein, giving no DNA. Here the sample table reports about 440,000 distinct CDR3 sequences. Sequencing was done on a sample of blood. The TCR comes from a human donor with ulcerative colitis or Crohn's disease, or a healthy co-twin of an affected twin (not recorded which). J is TRBJ2-7 and V is TRBV20-1; TCRdb indicates TRBD1, and absent DNA this call remains unverified. CDR3 sequence reads: CSAPWGTPGEQYF.